Listed below are T cell receptor beta chains from one sample, sequenced in a study of beta chain features in type 1 diabetes. Clones were sequenced by immunoSEQ multiplex PCR, and TCRdb holds only the in-frame ones, with some missing. This table has approximately 140,000 clones, 6.9% appearing once. The sequencing sample was made of central memory CD4+ T cells from blood. Receptors were obtained from a woman aged 25 to 45 in good health. Both conserved end residues are part of each CDR3. A D gene is named only where the DNA matches it firmly.

V gene,D gene,CDR3 protein
TRBV4-1,-,CASSLRDFGEKLFF
TRBV29-1,TRBD2,CSAQGLAGGSYNEQFF
TRBV6-1,-,CASRLDLQGNEQYF
TRBV7-9,-,CASSLQGNTEAFF
TRBV18,TRBD2,CASSPPTSGRAGGTQYF
TRBV6-6,-,CASSPQSGELFF
TRBV30,-,CAWRHIGELFF
TRBV7-2,-,CASSFGVEQFF
TRBV7-6,-,CASSTPRSWRYEQFF
TRBV7-8,-,CASSFGTNTGELFF
TRBV28,TRBD2,CASSTSGRGSYNEQFF
TRBV21-1,-,CASSTPDRDRGSPQYF
TRBV18,-,CASSPVGVQETQYF
TRBV2,-,CASSEGLRYNEQFF
TRBV19,-,CASSIRTGGTEAFF
TRBV5-1,TRBD2,CASRSDPAGGTYEQYF
TRBV5-4,TRBD1,CASSPWDSQETQYF
TRBV18,TRBD1,CASSPATGGDTEAFF
TRBV7-8,-,CASSSRAQSYEQYF
TRBV14,TRBD2,CASSQSSGGEGWYQETQYF
TRBV7-2,TRBD2,CASSSRTSGSPYNEQFF
TRBV7-8,-,CASSLSKNTEAFF
TRBV14,-,CASSRASPSFNEQFF
TRBV2,TRBD1,CASKQGQAVFLVF
TRBV4-3,-,CASSQDYYDGTLGYTF
TRBV7-3,-,CASSPGRVANTGELFF
TRBV5-5,-,CASSLVGSANYGYTF
TRBV7-9,-,CASSLPAPRNEQFF
TRBV5-6,TRBD2,CASSLDGGVLSYEQYF
TRBV19,TRBD1,CASSSGQRLRGQYF
TRBV29-1,-,CSVVWRGANYGYTF
TRBV14,-,CASSRPGSNEQYF
TRBV7-2,TRBD1,CASSRTGNYGYTF
TRBV7-8,TRBD1,CATHNGDRADQPQHF
TRBV7-2,TRBD2,CASSLASGRTYEQYF
TRBV7-3,-,CASSLSFTDTQYF
TRBV15,TRBD1,CATSTKTGVWGNQPQHF
TRBV7-3,TRBD2,CASSSLAGGGVEQFF
TRBV28,TRBD1,CASRPEGQGAGGQYF
TRBV4-3,-,CASSQDTPLSGNTIYF
TRBV13,TRBD1,CASSLLPRTGGEPQHF
TRBV7-2,TRBD2,CASSERLAGGTGELFF
TRBV7-2,TRBD2,CASSQDGTSGASYEQYF
TRBV6-5,-,CASSSGSHEQFF
TRBV6-5,-,CASSGAGLREQYF
TRBV28,-,CASSLGQDIYEQYF
TRBV7-9,-,CASSLAQPGSGNTIYF
TRBV6-4,-,CASSDRWAPHDDEQFF